This T cell receptor beta chain was identified in a study of OX40 agonist ivuxolimab in advanced cancers. This clone was seen only once. One junction end disagrees with the germline gene, perhaps due to a read error. Other DNA sequences in the same sample also yield this CDR3. This table comes from immunoSEQ multiplex PCR, and its TCRdb copy is limited to in-frame clones, with some not included. The top ten hold under 20% of the sample, which has more than 20,000 clones, roughly 66% seen once. This CDR3 contains 14 residues. Germline lookup yields CDR1 SQVTM and CDR2 ANQGSEA. This TCR derives from an adult with an advanced solid tumor such as melanoma, head and neck, liver or kidney cancer. Here the sequenced sample was CD4+ or CD8+ T cells sorted from blood, taken in a trial of the OX40 agonist ivuxolimab. This chain joins TRBV29-1 and TRBJ1-2, with TRBD1 matching 7 bases. Here the CDR3 reads CSVEGGRSNYGYTF. The CDR3 nucleotides read TGCAGCGTCGAAGGGGGCAGATCCAACTATGGCTACACCTTC.